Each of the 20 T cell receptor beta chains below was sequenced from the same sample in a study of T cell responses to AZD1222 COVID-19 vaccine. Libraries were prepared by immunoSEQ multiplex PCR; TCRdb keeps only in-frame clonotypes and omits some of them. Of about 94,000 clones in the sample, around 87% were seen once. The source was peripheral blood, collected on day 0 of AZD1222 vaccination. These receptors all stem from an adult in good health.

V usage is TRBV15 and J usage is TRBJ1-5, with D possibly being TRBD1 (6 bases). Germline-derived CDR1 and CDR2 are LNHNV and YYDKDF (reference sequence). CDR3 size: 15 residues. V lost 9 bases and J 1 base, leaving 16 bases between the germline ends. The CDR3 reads CATLEGGSSNQPQHF. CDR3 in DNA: TGTGCCACGTTGGAGGGGGGGTCCAGCAATCAGCCCCAGCATTTT. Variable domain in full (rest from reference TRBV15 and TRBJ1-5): DAMVIQNPRYQVTQFGKPVTLSCSQTLNHNVMYWYQQKSSQAPKLLFHYYDKDFNNEADTPDNFQSRRPNTSFCFLDIRSPGLGDTAMYLCATLEGGSSNQPQHFGDGTRLSIL.

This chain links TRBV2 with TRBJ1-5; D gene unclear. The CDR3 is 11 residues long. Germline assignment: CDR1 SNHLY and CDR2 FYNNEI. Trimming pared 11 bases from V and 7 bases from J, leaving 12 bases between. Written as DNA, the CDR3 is TGTGCCGACCGGAGGGAACAGCCCCAGCATTTT. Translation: CADRREQPQHF.

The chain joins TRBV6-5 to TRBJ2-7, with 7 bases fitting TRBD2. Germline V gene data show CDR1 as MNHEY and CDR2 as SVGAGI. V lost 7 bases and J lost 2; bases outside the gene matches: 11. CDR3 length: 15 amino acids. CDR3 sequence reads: CASTPREAGTYEQYF. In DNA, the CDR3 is TGTGCCAGCACCCCACGCGAAGCGGGGACCTACGAGCAGTACTTC.

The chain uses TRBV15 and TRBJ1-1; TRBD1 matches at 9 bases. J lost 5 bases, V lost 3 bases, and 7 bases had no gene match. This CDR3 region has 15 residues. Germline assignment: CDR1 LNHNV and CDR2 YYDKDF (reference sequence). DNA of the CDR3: TGTGCCACCAGCAGCGAACAGGGGGCGCGGACTGAAGCTTTCTTT. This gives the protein CATSSEQGARTEAFF.

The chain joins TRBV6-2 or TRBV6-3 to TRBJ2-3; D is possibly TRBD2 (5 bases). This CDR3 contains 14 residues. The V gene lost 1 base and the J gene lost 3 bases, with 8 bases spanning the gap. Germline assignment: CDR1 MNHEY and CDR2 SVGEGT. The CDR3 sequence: CASSYFRGTDTQYF. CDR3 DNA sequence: TGTGCCAGCAGTTACTTTAGAGGGACAGATACGCAGTATTTT.

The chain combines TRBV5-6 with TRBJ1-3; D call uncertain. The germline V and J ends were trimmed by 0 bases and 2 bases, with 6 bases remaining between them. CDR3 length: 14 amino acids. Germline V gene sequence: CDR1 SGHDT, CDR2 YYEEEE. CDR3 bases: TGTGCCAGCAGCTTGGACGGGGCTGGAAACACCATATATTTT. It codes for CASSLDGAGNTIYF.

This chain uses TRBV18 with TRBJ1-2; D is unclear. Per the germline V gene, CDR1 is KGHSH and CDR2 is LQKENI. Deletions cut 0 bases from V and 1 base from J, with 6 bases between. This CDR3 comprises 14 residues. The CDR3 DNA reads TGTGCCAGCTCACCACCGGCGGTTAACTATGGCTACACCTTC. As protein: CASSPPAVNYGYTF.

CDR3 nucleotide sequence: TGTGCCAGCAGCCAGACAATTATCTACGAGCAGTACTTC. Protein: CASSQTIIYEQYF. V gene TRBV14 combines with J gene TRBJ2-7, with D uncertain. This CDR3 is 13 amino acids long. The germline V gene encodes CDR1 SGHDN and CDR2 FVKESK. V dropped 3 bases and J dropped 3 bases, with 9 bases sitting between them.

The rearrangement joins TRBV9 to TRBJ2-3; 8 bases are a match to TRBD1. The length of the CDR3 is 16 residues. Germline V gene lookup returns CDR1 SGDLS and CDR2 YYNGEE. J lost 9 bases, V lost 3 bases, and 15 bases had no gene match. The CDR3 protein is CASSGPGTGLSGTQYF. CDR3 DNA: TGTGCCAGCAGCGGACCCGGGACAGGTTTGAGTGGGACGCAGTATTTT.

The CDR3 DNA is TGTGCCAGCAGTTCAGGGACCCACGATGGCTACACCTTC. Amino acid sequence: CASSSGTHDGYTF. The chain is built from TRBV12-3 or TRBV12-4 and TRBJ1-2; D perhaps matches TRBD1 (5 bases). V lost 4 bases and J lost 6, with 12 bases in between. The CDR3 is 13 amino acids.

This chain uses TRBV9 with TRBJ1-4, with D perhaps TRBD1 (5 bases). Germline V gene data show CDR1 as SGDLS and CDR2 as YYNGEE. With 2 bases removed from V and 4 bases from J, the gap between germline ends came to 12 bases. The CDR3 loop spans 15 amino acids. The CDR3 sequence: CASSVSGNLNEKLFF. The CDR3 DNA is TGTGCCAGCAGCGTTTCAGGGAATCTTAATGAAAAACTGTTTTTT. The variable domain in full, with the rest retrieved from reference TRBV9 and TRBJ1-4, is DSGVTQTPKHLITATGQRVTLRCSPRSGDLSVYWYQQSLDQGLQFLIQYYNGEERAKGNILERFSAQQFPDLHSELNLSSLELGDSALYFCASSVSGNLNEKLFFGSGTQLSVL.

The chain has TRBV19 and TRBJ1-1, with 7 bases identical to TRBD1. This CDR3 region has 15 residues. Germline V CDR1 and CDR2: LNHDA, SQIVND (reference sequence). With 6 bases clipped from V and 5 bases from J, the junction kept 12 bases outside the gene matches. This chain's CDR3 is CASRSPGQSRTEAFF. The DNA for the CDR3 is TGTGCCAGTAGAAGTCCGGGACAGTCTCGGACTGAAGCTTTCTTT. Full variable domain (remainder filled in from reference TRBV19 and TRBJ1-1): DGGITQSPKYLFRKEGQNVTLSCEQNLNHDAMYWYRQDPGQGLRLIYYSQIVNDFQKGDIAEGYSVSREKKESFPLTVTSAQKNPTAFYLCASRSPGQSRTEAFFGQGTRLTVV.

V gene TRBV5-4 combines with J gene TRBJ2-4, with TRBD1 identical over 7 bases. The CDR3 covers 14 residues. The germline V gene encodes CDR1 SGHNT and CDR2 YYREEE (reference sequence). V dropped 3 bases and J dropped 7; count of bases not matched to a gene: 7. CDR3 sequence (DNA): TGTGCCAGCAGCTCACAGGGGTCGGTGAACATTCAGTACTTC. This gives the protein CASSSQGSVNIQYF.

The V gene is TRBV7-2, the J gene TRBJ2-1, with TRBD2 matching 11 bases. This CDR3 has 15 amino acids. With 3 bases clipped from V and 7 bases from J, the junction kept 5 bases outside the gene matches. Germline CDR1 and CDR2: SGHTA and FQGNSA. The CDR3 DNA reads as TGTGCCAGCAGCTTGGGACTAGCGGTTACGAATGAGCAGTTCTTC. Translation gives CASSLGLAVTNEQFF.

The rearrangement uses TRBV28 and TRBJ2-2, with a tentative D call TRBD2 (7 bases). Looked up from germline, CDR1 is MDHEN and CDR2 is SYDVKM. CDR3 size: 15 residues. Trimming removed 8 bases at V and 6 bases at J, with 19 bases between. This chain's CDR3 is CASSAPGRGAGELFF. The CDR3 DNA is TGTGCCAGCTCCGCCCCGGGGAGGGGGGCCGGGGAGCTGTTTTTT.

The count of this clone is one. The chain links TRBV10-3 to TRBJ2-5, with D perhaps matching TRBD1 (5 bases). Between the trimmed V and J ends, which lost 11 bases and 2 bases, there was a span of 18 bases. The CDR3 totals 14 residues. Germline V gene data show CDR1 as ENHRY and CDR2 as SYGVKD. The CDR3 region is CAPWGPLGQETQYF. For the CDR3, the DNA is TGTGCCCCATGGGGCCCTCTAGGACAAGAGACCCAGTACTTC.

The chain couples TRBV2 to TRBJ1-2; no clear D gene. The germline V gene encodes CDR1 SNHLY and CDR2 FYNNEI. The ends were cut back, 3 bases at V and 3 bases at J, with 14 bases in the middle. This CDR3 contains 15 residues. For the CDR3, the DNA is TGTGCCAGCAGTGATGTACAGTCTTTTGACTATGGCTACACCTTC. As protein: CASSDVQSFDYGYTF.

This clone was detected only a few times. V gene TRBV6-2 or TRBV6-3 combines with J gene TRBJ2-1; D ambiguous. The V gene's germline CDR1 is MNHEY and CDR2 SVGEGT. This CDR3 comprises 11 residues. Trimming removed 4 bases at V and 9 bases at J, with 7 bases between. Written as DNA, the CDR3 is TGTGCCAGCAGTTCTGGTGCTGAGCAGTTCTTC. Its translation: CASSSGAEQFF.

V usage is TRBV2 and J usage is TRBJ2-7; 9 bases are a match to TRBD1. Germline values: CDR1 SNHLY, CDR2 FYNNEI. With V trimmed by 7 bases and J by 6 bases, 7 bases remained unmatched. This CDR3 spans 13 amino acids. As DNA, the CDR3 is TGTGCCAGCACCTTACAGGGGGCGGGCGAGCAGTACTTC. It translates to CASTLQGAGEQYF.

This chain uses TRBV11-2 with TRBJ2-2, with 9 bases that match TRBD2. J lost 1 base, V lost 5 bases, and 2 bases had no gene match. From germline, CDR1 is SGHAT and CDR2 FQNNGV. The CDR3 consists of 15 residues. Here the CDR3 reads CASSPTSGNTGELFF. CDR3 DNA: TGTGCCAGCAGCCCGACTAGCGGGAACACCGGGGAGCTGTTTTTT.